The present T cell receptor beta chain was sequenced within a study of T cells in Graves' hyperthyroidism and ophthalmopathy. Study overall: Specimen type is peripheral blood, collected at initial diagnosis prior to any treatment. Findings and caveats of the study: Ophthalmopathy got predicted by the model a median approximately 6 months before its onset.

In the ophthalmopathy cohort, Clinical Activity Score was at least 3, NOSPECS grade at least 4, and duration under 3 months. Fresh 10 ml peripheral blood yielded PBMCs. The CDR3 contains 14 residues. V was cut by 0 bases and J by 4 bases, with 7 bases left in between. In germline, CDR1 is MNHEY, CDR2 SVGAGI. This clonotype was recorded a few times. The target antigen is unknown. What was amplified from RNA transcripts were TCR beta CDR3 regions. A first-round RT-PCR of the TCR CDR3 used the HTBI primer set. Using its own MiXCR run on the multiplex PCR reads, TCRdb lists one record per CDR3 protein. Of approximately 380,000 distinct CDR3 sequences listed, about 14% are singletons.

The specimen sequenced was blood. This receptor was identified in a man aged 45 to 65 with Graves' ophthalmopathy. This chain joins TRBV6-5 and TRBJ1-3; unclear D gene. The CDR3 region is CASSYSGVGNTIYF. The CDR3 DNA reads as TGTGCCAGCAGTTACTCTGGGGTCGGAAACACCATATATTTT.